Listed below are T cell receptor beta chains from one sample, sequenced in a study of shared clonotypes between healthy human individuals. Assay used: immunoSEQ multiplex PCR; TCRdb lists only in-frame clones, some missing. This repertoire shows 1,100,000 or so clones, 75% to 80% found once; its top ten account for around 0.47%. The source material was memory CD4+ T cells from PBMCs. These receptors came from a man aged 18 to 29 in good health. Some clones in this sample may be carry-over from other donors' samples. Both conserved end residues are part of each CDR3. A D gene is named only where the DNA matches it firmly. Some rows have no size entry. The others give once, few or many, or a class for an expanded clone.

v_gene	len	abundance	j_gene	d_gene	CDR3aa	CDR3nt
TRBV2	13	NA	TRBJ1-1	NA	CASTRQKNTEAFF	TGTGCCAGCACGAGACAGAAGAACACTGAAGCTTTCTTT
TRBV18	12	few	TRBJ1-1	NA	CASSTGSVRAFF	TGTGCCAGCTCCACAGGGAGTGTAAGGGCTTTCTTT
TRBV14	13	NA	TRBJ2-5	NA	CASSQDWGETQYF	TGTGCCAGCAGTCAGGACTGGGGGGAGACCCAGTACTTC
TRBV25-1	15	NA	TRBJ1-6	NA	CASSEGQGSVSPLHF	TGTGCCAGCAGTGAAGGCCAGGGGAGCGTTTCACCCCTCCACTTT
TRBV21-1	15	NA	TRBJ1-5	NA	CASSKGQGCNQPQHF	TGTGCCAGCAGCAAAGGACAGGGTTGCAATCAGCCCCAGCATTTT
TRBV27	13	NA	TRBJ1-1	NA	CASSLEGNTEAFF	TGTGCCAGCAGTTTGGAGGGGAACACTGAAGCTTTCTTT
TRBV27	15	NA	TRBJ1-1	NA	CASSPYLAGNTEAFF	TGTGCCAGCAGTCCCTATTTGGCAGGGAACACTGAAGCTTTCTTT
TRBV2	15	few	TRBJ1-5	NA	CASSGGGQRGQPQHF	TGTGCCAGCAGTGGAGGGGGGCAGCGGGGACAGCCCCAGCATTTT
TRBV7-6	13	NA	TRBJ1-5	NA	CASSLGRHQPQHF	TGTGCCAGCAGCTTAGGTCGACATCAGCCCCAGCATTTT
TRBV27	15	NA	TRBJ2-1	TRBD2	CASSFRAGVYNEQFF	TGTGCCAGCAGTTTTCGGGCGGGAGTTTATAATGAGCAGTTCTTC